The present entry profiles one T cell receptor (beta chain) with its context. Its antigen target is currently unknown. It has no much larger one-base neighbor in the sample; base qualities were not kept. These data belong to a study of technical replicates of blood from a handful of donors (dated by TCRdb to about 2017). V and J are truncated by 3 bases and 3 bases respectively, leaving an intervening sequence of 9 bases. CDR1 and CDR2, per the germline V gene (reference sequence), are MNHEY and SMNVEV. There are 13 amino acids in the CDR3, from cysteine to phenylalanine inclusive. Only the CDR3 DNA stays, 39 bases, in frame from base 1. Libraries were built with the immunoSEQ multiplex PCR assay. TCRdb holds this immuneACCESS table with in-frame rearrangements only. Some clones are missing; in checked studies, unresolved V genes explain under half, and the rest has no known cause. Here the sample has under 65,000 clones; 90% to 96% occur a single time. In total, the top ten clones hold around 0.4% of the sample.

This chain joins TRBV27 to TRBJ2-7; the D gene identity is not certain. Material: T cells isolated from PBMCs. The receptor was isolated from a human donor in good health. CDR3 protein: CASSFSGFYEQYF. The base sequence is TGTGCCAGCAGTTTCTCCGGTTTCTACGAGCAGTACTTC.